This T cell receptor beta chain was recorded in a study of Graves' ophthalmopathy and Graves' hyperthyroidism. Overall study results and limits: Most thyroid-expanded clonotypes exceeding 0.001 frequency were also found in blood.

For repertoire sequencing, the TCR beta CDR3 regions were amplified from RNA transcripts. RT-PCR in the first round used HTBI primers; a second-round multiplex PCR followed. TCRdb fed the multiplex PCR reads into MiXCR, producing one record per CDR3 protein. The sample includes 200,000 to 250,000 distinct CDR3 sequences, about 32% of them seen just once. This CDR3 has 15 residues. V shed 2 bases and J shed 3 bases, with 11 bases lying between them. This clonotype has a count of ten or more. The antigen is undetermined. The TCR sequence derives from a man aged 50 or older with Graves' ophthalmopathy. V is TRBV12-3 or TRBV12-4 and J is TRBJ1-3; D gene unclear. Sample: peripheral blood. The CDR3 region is CASSLKEYYGNTIYF. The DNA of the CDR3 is TGTGCCAGCAGTTTAAAAGAATATTATGGAAACACCATATATTTT.